The present T cell receptor beta chain was sequenced within a study of type 1 regulatory T cells. To note about this clonotype: Antigen unknown.

CDR1 and CDR2 from the germline V gene are SGDLS and YYNGEE. The CDR3 runs to 16 residues. Trimming at V came to 3 bases and at J to 3 bases, leaving 9 bases not matched to a gene. TCRdb passed the reads through MiXCR, listing each CDR3 protein once. The table lists about 62,000 distinct CDR3 sequences, roughly 60% of them singletons. This receptor was identified in a human donor in good health. The material sequenced was cultured non-Tr1 T cells, either the whole culture or a sorted T cell fraction (not recorded which). The chain couples TRBV9 to TRBJ1-3; 7 nucleotides match TRBD1. CDR3 residues: CASSARQGSDGNTIYF. In DNA, the CDR3 is TGTGCCAGCAGCGCAAGACAGGGCTCGGATGGAAACACCATATATTTT.